This T cell receptor beta chain was sequenced during a study of metastatic and nonmetastatic thyroid tumors. Study background: Across peripheral blood and tumor or nodule tissue samples taken from malignant and benign thyroid patients, the repertoires were compared with one another. Overall study results and limits: According to reports, the diversity of TCR beta was significantly higher in malignant thyroid tumors than in benign nodules, and this held in both blood and tumor samples.

As processed by the authors: The study built a papillary thyroid cancer distant-metastasis classifier from CDR3 differences across clinicopathological groups. TCRdb re-called the PCR reads with MiXCR. The V and J calls reflect TCRdb's pipeline rather than the authors' work. The sample yields 30,000 to 40,000 clones, around 31% seen once. Points on this clone: Its specificity is unknown.

This CDR3 has 15 residues. Deletions cut 3 bases from V and 6 bases from J, with 17 bases between. Germline CDR1 LNHDA, CDR2 SQIVND (reference sequence). No treatment of any kind had been given to any patient before thyroid surgery. This sequence was found in a female donor with papillary thyroid cancer or a benign thyroid nodule (not recorded which). Some clones in this sample may be carry-over from other donors' samples. The sequenced sample was tumor tissue. The chain couples TRBV19 to TRBJ1-1; the D is unclear. In DNA, the CDR3 is TGTGCCAGTAGTATGTTTTCCCGTAAGTCCTCTGAAGCTTTCTTT. Encoded protein: CASSMFSRKSSEAFF.